These 7 T cell receptor beta chains were sequenced from one sample in a study of vaccination effects on CD4 cells after COVID-19. Culture proceeded for nine to ten days, and CD4+ T cells were then isolated. Sequencing used immunoSEQ multiplex PCR; TCRdb keeps in-frame clones, though not all of them. The profile covers under 40,000 clones, with around 70% appearing a single time and roughly 3.8% taken by the ten largest. Their antigens remain unidentified. The sequencing here drew on CD4+ T cells from PBMCs cultured without peptide, taken before COVID-19 vaccination. All receptors come from a human donor who received a COVID-19 vaccine.

In its sample, this clone was seen once. The chain links TRBV3-1 (or the pseudogene TRBV3-2) to TRBJ2-3, with TRBD2 as a possible D gene (6 bases). The CDR3 has 16 residues. V shed 5 bases and J shed 0 bases, with 15 bases lying between them. Per germline, CDR1 LGHDT and CDR2 YNNKEL (reference sequence). The CDR3 reads CASSSRGGVSTDTQYF. CDR3 coding DNA: TGTGCCAGCAGCTCCCGCGGCGGGGTAAGCACAGATACGCAGTATTTT.

The chain is built from TRBV11-2 and TRBJ1-1; 7 nucleotides align to TRBD1. After removal of 4 bases from V and 10 bases from J, the junction contained 6 bases not matched to a gene. The CDR3 contains 12 residues. Germline lookup yields CDR1 SGHAT and CDR2 FQNNGV. CDR3 bases: TGTGCCAGCAGCTCACAGGGGAATAGAGCTTTCTTT. Amino acid sequence: CASSSQGNRAFF. The full variable domain, completed using reference TRBV11-2 and TRBJ1-1, is EAGVAQSPRYKIIEKRQSVAFWCNPISGHATLYWYQQILGQGPKLLIQFQNNGVVDDSQLPKDRFSAERLKGVDSTLKIQPAKLEDSAVYLCASSSQGNRAFFGQGTRLTVV.

The chain uses TRBV18 and TRBJ2-3; D gene uncertain. This CDR3 is 15 amino acids long. From germline, CDR1 is KGHSH and CDR2 LQKENI. Between the trimmed V and J ends, which lost 0 bases and 1 base, there was a span of 8 bases. The DNA for the CDR3 is TGTGCCAGCTCACCACCGCGGCCAGGCACAGATACGCAGTATTTT. Translation gives CASSPPRPGTDTQYF. The complete variable domain, with remaining parts taken from reference TRBV18 and TRBJ2-3, reads NAGVMQNPRHLVRRRGQEARLRCSPMKGHSHVYWYRQLPEEGLKFMVYLQKENIIDESGMPKERFSAEFPKEGPSILRIQQVVRGDSAAYFCASSPPRPGTDTQYFGPGTRLTVL.

The chain has TRBV18 and TRBJ1-5; the D gene is possibly TRBD1 (5 bases). The CDR3 is 13 amino acids. Trimming cost V 0 bases and J 7 bases, with 7 bases left between them. Germline V gene lookup returns CDR1 KGHSH and CDR2 LQKENI. This CDR3 reads CASSPPGEQPQHF. CDR3 DNA: TGTGCCAGCTCACCACCAGGGGAGCAGCCCCAGCATTTT.

This clone was observed a single time. V and J are TRBV19 and TRBJ1-6; D unclear. V dropped 5 bases and J dropped 8 bases, with 16 bases sitting between them. Germline CDR1 LNHDA, CDR2 SQIVND (reference sequence). This CDR3 has 15 amino acids. The CDR3 sequence: CASSYSRVADSPLHF. The CDR3, as DNA: TGTGCCAGTAGTTACAGCCGGGTTGCGGATTCACCCCTCCACTTT. Variable domain in full (rest from reference TRBV19 and TRBJ1-6): DGGITQSPKYLFRKEGQNVTLSCEQNLNHDAMYWYRQDPGQGLRLIYYSQIVNDFQKGDIAEGYSVSREKKESFPLTVTSAQKNPTAFYLCASSYSRVADSPLHFGNGTRLTVT.

The chain has TRBV25-1 and TRBJ1-5; D is perhaps TRBD1 (5 bases). V lost 2 bases, J lost 7 bases, and 12 bases lay in between. This CDR3 has 14 amino acids. CDR1 MGHDK and CDR2 SYGVNS come from the germline V gene. CDR3 nucleotides: TGTGCCAGCAGTGAACGGGGGGAGGTCCAGCCCCAGCATTTT. This gives the protein CASSERGEVQPQHF.

J is TRBJ2-5 and V is TRBV6-6; 16 nucleotides agree with TRBD2. After removal of 5 bases from V and 5 bases from J, the junction contained 11 bases not matched to a gene. Looked up from germline, CDR1 is MNHNY and CDR2 is SVGAGI (reference sequence). CDR3 length: 18 amino acids. CDR3 sequence: CASSLEGTSGRAGETQYF. DNA for the CDR3: TGTGCCAGCAGTCTAGAGGGGACTAGCGGGAGGGCCGGTGAGACCCAGTACTTC.